The sequence of this T cell receptor beta chain was determined in a study of shared clonotypes between healthy human individuals. The data were produced by immunoSEQ multiplex PCR, yet TCRdb's version contains in-frame clones alone and is incomplete. Of about 1.4 million clones in the sample, about 96% are singletons; the top ten hold about 1.2%. With respect to this clone: The antigen remains undetermined.

Germline-derived CDR1 and CDR2 are SGHRS and YFSETQ. The V and J ends lost 0 bases and 3 bases respectively, with 18 bases between them. The CDR3 contains 17 residues. Study-wide points: Naive subsets generally exceeded memory subsets in estimated richness.

Donors had no recently reported acute infections or vaccinations and were HIV-negative. CD4+ cells were split into CD45RA+ naive and CD45RA-negative memory subsets. J is TRBJ2-5 and V is TRBV5-1; tentative D call: TRBD2 (7 bases). Input material: naive CD4+ T cells sorted from blood. As for subset: CD45RA+ positively selected. The clonotype originates from a man aged 25-40 years in good health. The CDR3 DNA sequence: TGCGCCAGCAGCTTGGGCACTAGCGCAGGGGTAGAAGAGACCCAGTACTTC. Amino acid sequence: CASSLGTSAGVEETQYF.